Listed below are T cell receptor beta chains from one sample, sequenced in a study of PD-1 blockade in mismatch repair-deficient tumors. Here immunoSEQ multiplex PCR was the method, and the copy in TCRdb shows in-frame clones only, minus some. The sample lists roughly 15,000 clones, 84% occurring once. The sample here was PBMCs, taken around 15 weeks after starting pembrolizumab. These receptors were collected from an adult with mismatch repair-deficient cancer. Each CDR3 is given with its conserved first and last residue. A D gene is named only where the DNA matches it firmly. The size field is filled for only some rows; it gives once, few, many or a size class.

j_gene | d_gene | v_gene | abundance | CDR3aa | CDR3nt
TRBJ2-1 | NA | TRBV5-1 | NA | CASSLTGDNEQFF | TGCGCCAGCAGCTTGACCGGGGACAATGAGCAGTTCTTC
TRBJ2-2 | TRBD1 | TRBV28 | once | CASSSQKRDRATGELFF | TGTGCCAGCAGTTCACAAAAACGGGACAGGGCGACCGGGGAGCTGTTTTTT
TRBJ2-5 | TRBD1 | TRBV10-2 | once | CASSVGQGYWETQYF | TGCGCCAGCAGTGTAGGACAGGGATACTGGGAGACCCAGTACTTC
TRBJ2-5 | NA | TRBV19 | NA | CASSIGRETQYF | TGTGCCAGTAGTATAGGTCGAGAGACCCAGTACTTC
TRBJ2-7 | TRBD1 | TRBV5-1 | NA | CASSPTDRGGYEQYF | TGCGCCAGCAGCCCGACCGACAGGGGAGGCTACGAGCAGTACTTC
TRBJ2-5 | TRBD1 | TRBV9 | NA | CASSPPGGQETQYF | TGTGCCAGCAGCCCCCCAGGGGGCCAAGAGACCCAGTACTTC
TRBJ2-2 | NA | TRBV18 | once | CASSPPGLNTGELFF | TGTGCCAGCTCACCTCCGGGACTCAACACCGGGGAGCTGTTTTTT
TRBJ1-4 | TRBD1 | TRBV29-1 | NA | CSVLDRGTNEKLFF | TGCAGCGTGCTCGACAGGGGCACTAATGAAAAACTGTTTTTT
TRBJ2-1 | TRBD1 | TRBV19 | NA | CASSLQGFEAEQFF | TGTGCCAGTAGTCTACAGGGGTTTGAGGCTGAGCAGTTCTTC
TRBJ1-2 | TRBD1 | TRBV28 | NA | CASRGTGGGYGYTF | TGTGCCAGCAGGGGTACAGGGGGAGGCTATGGCTACACCTTC
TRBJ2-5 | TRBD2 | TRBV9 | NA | CASSPGSRGRVETQYF | TGTGCCAGCAGCCCCGGGTCGCGCGGGAGGGTGGAGACCCAGTACTTC
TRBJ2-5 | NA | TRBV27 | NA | CASRPRRGQGTQYF | TGTGCCAGCAGGCCCCGGAGGGGGCAGGGGACCCAGTACTTC
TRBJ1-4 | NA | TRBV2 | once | CASRVSGAPEKLFF | TGTGCCAGCAGAGTATCGGGTGCCCCGGAAAAACTGTTTTTT
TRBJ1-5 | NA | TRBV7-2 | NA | CASSSGQGSNQPQHF | TGTGCCAGCAGCTCAGGCCAGGGTAGCAATCAGCCCCAGCATTTT
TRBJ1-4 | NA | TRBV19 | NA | CATRRSVTNEKLFF | TGTGCCACCCGGAGGAGCGTAACTAATGAAAAACTGTTTTTT
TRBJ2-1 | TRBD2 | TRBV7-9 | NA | CASSHRTSGRDYGEQFF | TGTGCCAGCAGCCACCGGACTAGCGGGAGGGATTATGGTGAGCAGTTCTTC
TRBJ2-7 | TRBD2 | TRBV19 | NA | CASSIGREAYEQYF | TGTGCCAGTAGTATAGGGCGGGAGGCCTACGAGCAGTACTTC
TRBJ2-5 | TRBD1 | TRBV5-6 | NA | CASSLAGTGGETQYF | TGTGCCAGCAGCTTGGCCGGGACAGGGGGAGAGACCCAGTACTTC
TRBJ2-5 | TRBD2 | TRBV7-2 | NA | CASSLSPSGNRETQYF | TGTGCCAGCAGCTTATCGCCTAGCGGGAATAGGGAGACCCAGTACTTC
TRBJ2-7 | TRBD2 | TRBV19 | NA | CASSRTSGTVYEQYF | TGTGCCAGTAGTCGGACTAGCGGGACTGTCTACGAGCAGTACTTC
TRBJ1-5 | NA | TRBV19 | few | CASSIGSGNQPQHF | TGTGCCAGTAGTATTGGGTCGGGGAATCAGCCCCAGCATTTT
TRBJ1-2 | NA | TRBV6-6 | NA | CASSYQGQASNYGYTF | TGTGCCAGCAGTTACCAGGGGCAGGCCTCTAACTATGGCTACACCTTC
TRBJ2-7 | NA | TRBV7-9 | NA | CASKVGGEPYEQYF | TGTGCCAGCAAGGTGGGGGGAGAGCCCTACGAGCAGTACTTC
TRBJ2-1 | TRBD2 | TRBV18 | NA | CASSGLVTEYEQFF | TGTGCCAGCTCTGGACTAGTCACGGAGTATGAGCAGTTCTTC
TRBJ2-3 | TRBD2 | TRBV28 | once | CASSLGRVLWDTDTQYF | TGTGCCAGCAGTTTAGGGAGGGTATTATGGGACACAGATACGCAGTATTTT
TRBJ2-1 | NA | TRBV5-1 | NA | CASSLASSYNEQFF | TGCGCCAGCAGCTTAGCGAGCTCCTACAATGAGCAGTTCTTC
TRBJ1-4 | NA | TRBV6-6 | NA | CASSHTGNSGEKLFF | TGTGCCAGCAGCCACACAGGGAACTCGGGTGAAAAACTGTTTTTT
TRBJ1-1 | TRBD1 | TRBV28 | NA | CASRPGQDLTEAFF | TGTGCCAGCAGACCAGGACAGGATTTAACTGAAGCTTTCTTT
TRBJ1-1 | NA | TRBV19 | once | CASSMGRLGAPEAFF | TGTGCCAGTAGTATGGGTAGGCTAGGGGCCCCTGAAGCTTTCTTT
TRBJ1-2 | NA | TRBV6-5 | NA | CASSSTAFYGYTF | TGTGCCAGCAGTTCGACAGCGTTCTATGGCTACACCTTC
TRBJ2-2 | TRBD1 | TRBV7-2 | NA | CASSTQGTRELFF | TGTGCCAGCAGCACACAGGGGACCCGGGAGCTGTTTTTT
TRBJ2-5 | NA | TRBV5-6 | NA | CASSRWDSKETQYF | TGTGCCAGCAGCCGTTGGGACTCTAAAGAGACCCAGTACTTC
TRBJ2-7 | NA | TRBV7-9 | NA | CASSPLDSAREQYF | TGTGCCAGCAGCCCCTTGGACAGTGCGCGAGAGCAGTACTTC
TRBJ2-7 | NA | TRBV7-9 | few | CASNKGLAGEQYF | TGTGCCAGCAACAAAGGACTGGCGGGAGAGCAGTACTTC
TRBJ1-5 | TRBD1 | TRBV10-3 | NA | CAISDRGNQPQHF | TGTGCCATCAGTGACAGGGGGAATCAGCCCCAGCATTTT
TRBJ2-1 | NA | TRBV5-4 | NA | CASSSEDSPYNEQFF | TGTGCCAGCAGCTCGGAGGACTCCCCCTACAATGAGCAGTTCTTC
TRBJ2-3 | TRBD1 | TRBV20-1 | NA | CSAAGTAQYF | TGCAGTGCTGCTGGGACAGCGCAGTATTTT
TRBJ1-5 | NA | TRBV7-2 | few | CASSLQRGNQPQHF | TGTGCCAGCAGCCTCCAGCGGGGGAATCAGCCCCAGCATTTT
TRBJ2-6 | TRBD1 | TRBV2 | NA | CASSLTGVGANVLTF | TGTGCCAGCAGTCTTACAGGGGTCGGGGCCAACGTCCTGACTTTC